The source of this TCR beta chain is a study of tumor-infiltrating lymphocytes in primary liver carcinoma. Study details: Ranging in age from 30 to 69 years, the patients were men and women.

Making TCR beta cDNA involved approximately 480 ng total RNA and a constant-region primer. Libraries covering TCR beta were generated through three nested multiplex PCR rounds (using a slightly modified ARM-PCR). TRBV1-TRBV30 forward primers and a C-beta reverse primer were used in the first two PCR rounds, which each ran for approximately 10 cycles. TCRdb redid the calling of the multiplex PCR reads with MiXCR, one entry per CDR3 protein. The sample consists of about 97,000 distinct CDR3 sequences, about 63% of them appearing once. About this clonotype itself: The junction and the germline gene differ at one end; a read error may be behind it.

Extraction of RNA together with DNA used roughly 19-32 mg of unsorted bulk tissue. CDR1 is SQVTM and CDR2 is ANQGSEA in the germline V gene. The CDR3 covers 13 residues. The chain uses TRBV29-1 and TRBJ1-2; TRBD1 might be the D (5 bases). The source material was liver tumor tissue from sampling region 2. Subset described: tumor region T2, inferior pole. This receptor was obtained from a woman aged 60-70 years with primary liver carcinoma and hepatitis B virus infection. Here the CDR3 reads CSVERGVERSYSF. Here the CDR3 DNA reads TGCAGCGTTGAAAGAGGGGTCGAAAGAAGCTACTCCTTC.